This T cell receptor beta chain was sequenced in a study of human T cells and chemical hapten exposure. Study-wide results and limits: High-frequency TCRs, those above 1 in 1000, stayed the same after DPC sensitization.

This clonotype turned up a few times. Its antigen is still unknown. An end of the junction differs from the germline gene, which may be a read error. The starting material, unfractionated whole blood, was used for total RNA extraction. The germline V gene encodes CDR1 DFQATT and CDR2 SNEGSKA (reference sequence). The CDR3 has 11 residues. MiXCR, applied by TCRdb to the 5' RACE reads, yields one record per CDR3 protein. The data contain roughly 120,000 distinct CDR3 sequences, approximately 20% of them singletons. The TCR comes from a human donor in good health. The rearrangement uses TRBV20-1 and TRBJ2-1, with D possibly being TRBD2 (6 bases). CDR3 sequence: CSARGQDYQVF. The CDR3 DNA reads TGCAGTGCTAGGGGGCAGGACTACCAGGTCTTC.